This T cell receptor beta chain was observed in a study of blood T cell repertoires in COVID-19. Study-level information: There were acute and convalescent COVID-19 samples, and they came from the United States, Italy and Spain. T cells, B-cell-depleted T cells, or PBMCs provided the cDNA or gDNA that served as material.

Produced via immunoSEQ multiplex PCR; TCRdb's table is partial and in-frame only. The sample lists fewer than 350,000 clones, just under 85% occurring once. The germline CDR1 and CDR2 sequences are DFQATT and SNEGSKA (reference sequence). The V end lost 3 bases, the J end lost 5 bases, and 7 bases lay between the germline ends. This CDR3 contains 11 residues. Material for sequencing was peripheral blood. The V and J genes are TRBV20-1 and TRBJ1-2, with D hard to call. The TCR originated in a woman aged 45-59 years with active or convalescent COVID-19. The CDR3 reads CSASREYGYTF. Here the CDR3 DNA reads TGCAGTGCTAGTCGAGAGTATGGCTACACCTTC.